A single T cell receptor (beta chain) is shown here with its context. Assay: immunoSEQ multiplex PCR; the TCRdb copy retains only in-frame clones and omits some. The profile shows 490,000 or so clones, 70% to 90% of them singletons. This sample stems from a study of blood T cell repertoires in COVID-19. The germline gives CDR1 MNHEY, CDR2 SVGAGI. Trimming removed 2 bases at V and 4 bases at J, with 14 bases between. This CDR3 contains 15 residues. Material: PBMCs or T cells enriched from blood (not recorded which). The sequence was obtained from an older woman who had recovered from COVID-19. The chain links TRBV6-5 to TRBJ1-1; maybe TRBD1 (5 bases). CDR3 loop: CASSYRRGSGTEAFF. For the CDR3, the DNA is TGTGCCAGCAGTTACCGGAGGGGCTCGGGCACTGAAGCTTTCTTT.